The sequence of this T cell receptor beta chain was determined in a study of CD8 T cells in Susac syndrome. Random hexamers were used to reverse transcribe about 0.45 to 1 ug of RNA. TCRdb independently ran MiXCR on the immunoSEQ multiplex PCR reads; one entry per CDR3 protein. The sample has some 300,000 distinct CDR3 sequences, 85% seen once. The V end was cut by 2 bases, the J end by 4 bases, with 15 bases between. The CDR3 is 16 residues long. Germline CDR1 and CDR2: GTSNPN and SVGIG (reference sequence). The specimen sequenced was CD8+ T cells from PBMCs. This rearrangement joins TRBV30 to TRBJ2-6; D is unresolved. This receptor was identified in a human donor with multiple sclerosis. This CDR3 reads CAWSFSGVSGANVLTF. In DNA, the CDR3 is TGTGCCTGGAGTTTCTCAGGCGTCTCCGGGGCCAACGTCCTGACTTTC.